This T cell receptor beta chain appears in the sequencing data of a study of tumor-infiltrating lymphocytes in primary liver carcinoma. At the level of the study: The cohort included men and women aged 30 to 69 years. These were node-negative, non-metastatic T1-T3 tumors of roughly 4 to 11 cm.

From around 500 ng of total RNA, TCR beta-specific cDNA was reverse-transcribed using a constant-region primer. The TCR beta library was amplified through three nested multiplex PCR rounds in a modified ARM-PCR procedure. Primers for the first two PCR rounds were TRBV1-TRBV30 forward primers and a C-beta reverse primer (around 10 cycles per round). TCRdb fed the multiplex PCR reads into MiXCR, producing one record per CDR3 protein. This sample has about 130,000 distinct CDR3 sequences; roughly three fifths occur once, and the top ten carry 7.5% to 8.5%. The V gene's germline CDR1 is SQVTM and CDR2 ANQGSEA. The CDR3 runs 16 residues. General study points: No more than about 8-24% of top clones could be seen in all five tumor regions. Tumor-adjacent and tumor-blood pairs shared less of their repertoires than tumor region pairs shared.

In the case of this clonotype: Its antigen remains unidentified.

DNA and RNA were both co-extracted from roughly 18-30 mg of bulk tissue that had not been sorted. This chain uses TRBV29-1 with TRBJ2-1; 12 bases fit TRBD1. The sample comprised liver tumor tissue from sampling region 3. The subset: tumor region T3, left-lateral pole. The sequence was collected from an older woman with primary liver carcinoma and hepatitis B virus infection. The CDR3 DNA is TGCAGTACCCCGGGACAGGGGGCCGGAATCACAAAAGGGCAGTTCTTC. The encoded protein is CSTPGQGAGITKGQFF.